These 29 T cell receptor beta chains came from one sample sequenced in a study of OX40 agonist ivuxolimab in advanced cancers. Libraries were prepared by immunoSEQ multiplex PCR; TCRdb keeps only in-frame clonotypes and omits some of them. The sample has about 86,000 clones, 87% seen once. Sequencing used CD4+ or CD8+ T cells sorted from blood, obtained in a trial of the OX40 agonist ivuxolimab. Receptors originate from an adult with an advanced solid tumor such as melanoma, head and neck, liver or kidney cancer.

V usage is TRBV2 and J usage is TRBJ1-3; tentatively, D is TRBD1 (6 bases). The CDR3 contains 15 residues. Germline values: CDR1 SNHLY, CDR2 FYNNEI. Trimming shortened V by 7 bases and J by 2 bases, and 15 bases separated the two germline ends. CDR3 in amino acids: CASIKEAGAGNTIYF. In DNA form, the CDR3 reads TGTGCCAGCATAAAGGAGGCAGGGGCTGGAAACACCATATATTTT.

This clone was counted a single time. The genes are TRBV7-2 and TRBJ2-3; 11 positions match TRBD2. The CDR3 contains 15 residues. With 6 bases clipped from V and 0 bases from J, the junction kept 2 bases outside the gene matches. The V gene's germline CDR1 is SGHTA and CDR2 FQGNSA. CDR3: CASRLAGASTDTQYF. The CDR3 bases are TGTGCCAGCAGACTAGCGGGGGCTAGCACAGATACGCAGTATTTT. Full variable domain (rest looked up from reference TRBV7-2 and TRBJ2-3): GAGVSQSPSNKVTEKGKDVELRCDPISGHTALYWYRQSLGQGLEFLIYFQGNSAPDKSGLPSDRFSAERTGGSVSTLTIQRTQQEDSAVYLCASRLAGASTDTQYFGPGTRLTVL.

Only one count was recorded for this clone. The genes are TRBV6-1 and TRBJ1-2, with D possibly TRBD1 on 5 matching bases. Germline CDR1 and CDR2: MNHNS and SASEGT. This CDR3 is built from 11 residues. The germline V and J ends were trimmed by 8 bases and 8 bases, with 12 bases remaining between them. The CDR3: CASQGGAGYTF. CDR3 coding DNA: TGTGCCAGCCAGGGCGGGGCCGGCTACACCTTC.

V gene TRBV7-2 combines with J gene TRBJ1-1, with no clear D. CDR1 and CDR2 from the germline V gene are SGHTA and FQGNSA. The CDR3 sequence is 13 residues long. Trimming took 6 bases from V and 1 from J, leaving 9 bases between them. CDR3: CASSPVGNTEAFF. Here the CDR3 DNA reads TGTGCCAGCAGTCCCGTGGGGAACACTGAAGCTTTCTTT.

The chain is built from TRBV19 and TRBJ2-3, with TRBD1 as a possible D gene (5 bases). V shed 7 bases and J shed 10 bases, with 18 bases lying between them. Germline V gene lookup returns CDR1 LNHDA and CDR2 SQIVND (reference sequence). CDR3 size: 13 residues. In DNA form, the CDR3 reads TGTGCCAGTAACCCAAAGGTGGACACCCCGCAGTATTTT. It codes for CASNPKVDTPQYF. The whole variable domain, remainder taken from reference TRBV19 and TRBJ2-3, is DGGITQSPKYLFRKEGQNVTLSCEQNLNHDAMYWYRQDPGQGLRLIYYSQIVNDFQKGDIAEGYSVSREKKESFPLTVTSAQKNPTAFYLCASNPKVDTPQYFGPGTRLTVL.

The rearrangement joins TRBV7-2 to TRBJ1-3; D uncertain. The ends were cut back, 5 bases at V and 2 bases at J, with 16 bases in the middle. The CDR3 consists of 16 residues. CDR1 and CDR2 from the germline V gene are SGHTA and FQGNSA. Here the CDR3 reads CASSLGSLRAGNTIYF. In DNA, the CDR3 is TGTGCCAGCAGCCTAGGATCGTTGAGGGCTGGAAACACCATATATTTT.

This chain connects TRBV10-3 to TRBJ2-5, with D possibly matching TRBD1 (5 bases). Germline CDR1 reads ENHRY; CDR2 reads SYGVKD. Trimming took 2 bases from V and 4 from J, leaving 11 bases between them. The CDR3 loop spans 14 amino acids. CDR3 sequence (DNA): TGTGCCATCAGTGAGGGGGCGGTGGGAGAGACCCAGTACTTC. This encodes CAISEGAVGETQYF.

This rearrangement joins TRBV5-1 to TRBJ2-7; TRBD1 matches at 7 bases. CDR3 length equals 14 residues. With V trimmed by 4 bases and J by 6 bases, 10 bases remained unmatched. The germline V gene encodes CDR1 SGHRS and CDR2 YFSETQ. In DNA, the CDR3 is TGCGCCAGCAGCATGGACCTCAGGGGGACCGAGCAGTACTTC. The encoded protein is CASSMDLRGTEQYF.

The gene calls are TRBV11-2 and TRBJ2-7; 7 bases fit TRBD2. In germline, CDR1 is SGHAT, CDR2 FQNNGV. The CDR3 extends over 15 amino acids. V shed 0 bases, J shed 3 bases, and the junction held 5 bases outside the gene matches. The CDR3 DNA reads TGTGCCAGCAGCTTAGAGGCTAGCGGAAACTACGAGCAGTACTTC. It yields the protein CASSLEASGNYEQYF.

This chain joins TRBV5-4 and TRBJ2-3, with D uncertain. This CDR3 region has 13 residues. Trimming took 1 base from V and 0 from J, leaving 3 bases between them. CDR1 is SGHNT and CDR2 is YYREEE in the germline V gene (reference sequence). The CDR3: CASSLFSTDTQYF. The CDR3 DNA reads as TGTGCCAGCAGCTTGTTTAGCACAGATACGCAGTATTTT.

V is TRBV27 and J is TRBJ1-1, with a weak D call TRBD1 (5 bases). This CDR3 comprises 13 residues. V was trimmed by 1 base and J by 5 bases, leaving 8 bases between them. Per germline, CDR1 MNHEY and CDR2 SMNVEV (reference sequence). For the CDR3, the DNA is TGTGCCAGCAGTTTATACGGGGGAACTGAAGCTTTCTTT. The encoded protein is CASSLYGGTEAFF.

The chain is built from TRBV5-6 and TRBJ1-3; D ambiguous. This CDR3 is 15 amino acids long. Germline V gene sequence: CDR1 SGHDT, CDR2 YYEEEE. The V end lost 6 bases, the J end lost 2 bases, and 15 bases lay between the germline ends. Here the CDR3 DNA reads TGTGCCAGCAACCGGTGGGGTCTTCCTGGAAACACCATATATTTT. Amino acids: CASNRWGLPGNTIYF.

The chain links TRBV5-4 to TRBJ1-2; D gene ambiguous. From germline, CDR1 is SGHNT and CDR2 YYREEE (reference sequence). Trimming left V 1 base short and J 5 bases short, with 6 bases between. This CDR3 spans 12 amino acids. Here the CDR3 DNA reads TGTGCCAGCAGCTTGTACAGATATGGCTACACCTTC. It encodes CASSLYRYGYTF.

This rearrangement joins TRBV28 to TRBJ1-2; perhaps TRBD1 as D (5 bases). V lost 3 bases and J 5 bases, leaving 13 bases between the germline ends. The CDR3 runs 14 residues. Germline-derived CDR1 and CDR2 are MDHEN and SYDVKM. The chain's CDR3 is CASSFPGPVYGYTF. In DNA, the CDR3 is TGTGCCAGCAGTTTCCCGGGGCCGGTTTATGGCTACACCTTC.

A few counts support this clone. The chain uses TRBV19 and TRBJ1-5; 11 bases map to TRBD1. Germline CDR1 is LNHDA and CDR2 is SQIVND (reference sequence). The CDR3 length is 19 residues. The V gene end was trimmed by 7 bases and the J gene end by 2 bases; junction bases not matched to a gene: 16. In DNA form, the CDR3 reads TGTGCCAGTACCGATCGGTGGGGACAGGGGGTATCAGGCAATCAGCCCCAGCATTTT. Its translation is CASTDRWGQGVSGNQPQHF.

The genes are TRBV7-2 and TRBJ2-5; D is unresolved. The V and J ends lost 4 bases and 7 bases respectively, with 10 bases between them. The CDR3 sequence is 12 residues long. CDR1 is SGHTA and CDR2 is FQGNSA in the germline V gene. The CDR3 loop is CASSSRWGTQYF. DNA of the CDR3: TGTGCCAGCAGCTCCCGTTGGGGGACCCAGTACTTC.

CDR3 protein: CASRGSADTQYF. As DNA, the CDR3 is TGTGCCAGCAGGGGGTCGGCAGATACGCAGTATTTT. The V call is TRBV27, the J call TRBJ2-3; no reliable D call. Germline V gene sequence: CDR1 MNHEY, CDR2 SMNVEV (reference sequence). The CDR3 extends over 12 amino acids. Between the trimmed V and J ends, which lost 6 bases and 4 bases, there was a span of 8 bases.

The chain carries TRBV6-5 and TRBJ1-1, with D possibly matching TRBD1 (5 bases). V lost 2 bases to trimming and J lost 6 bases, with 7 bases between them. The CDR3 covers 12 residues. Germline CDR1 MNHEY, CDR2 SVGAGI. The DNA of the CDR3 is TGTGCCAGCAGTTACCGGGGGGCTGAAGCTTTCTTT. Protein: CASSYRGAEAFF.

The DNA of the CDR3 is TGTGCCAGCAGTAAAGCAATTGGCCCAGGGGTCTATGGCTACACCTTC. This sequence encodes CASSKAIGPGVYGYTF. The rearrangement links TRBV25-1 to TRBJ1-2, with a possible D match to TRBD1 (6 bases). Trimming pared 5 bases from V and 4 bases from J, leaving 20 bases between. The V gene's germline CDR1 is MGHDK and CDR2 SYGVNS. The CDR3 consists of 16 residues.

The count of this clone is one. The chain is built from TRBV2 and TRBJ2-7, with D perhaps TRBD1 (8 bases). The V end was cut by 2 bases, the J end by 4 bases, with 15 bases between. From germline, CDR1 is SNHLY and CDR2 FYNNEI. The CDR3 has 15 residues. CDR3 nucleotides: TGTGCCAGCAGTGAAACAGGGGGGGCCCTATACGAGCAGTACTTC. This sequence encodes CASSETGGALYEQYF.

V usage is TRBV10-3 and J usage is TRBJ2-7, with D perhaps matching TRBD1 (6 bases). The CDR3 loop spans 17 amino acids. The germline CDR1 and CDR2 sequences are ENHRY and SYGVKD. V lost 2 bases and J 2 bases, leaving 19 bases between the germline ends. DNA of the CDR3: TGTGCCATCAGTGAGCCGCAGAGACAGGCTTCAGCCTACGAGCAGTACTTC. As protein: CAISEPQRQASAYEQYF.

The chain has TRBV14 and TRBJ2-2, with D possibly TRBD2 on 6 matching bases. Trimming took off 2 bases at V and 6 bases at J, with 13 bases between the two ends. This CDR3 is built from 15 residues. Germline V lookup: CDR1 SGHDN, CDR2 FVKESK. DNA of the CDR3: TGTGCCAGCAGCCAAAGGGCGGGGCAGGCCGGGGAGCTGTTTTTT. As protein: CASSQRAGQAGELFF.

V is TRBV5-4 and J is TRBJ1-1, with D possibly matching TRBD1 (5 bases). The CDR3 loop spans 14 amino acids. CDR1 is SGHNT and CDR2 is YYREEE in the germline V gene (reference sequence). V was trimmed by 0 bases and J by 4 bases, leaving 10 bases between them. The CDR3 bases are TGTGCCAGCAGCTTGGATGGGGGAGGCACTGAAGCTTTCTTT. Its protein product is CASSLDGGGTEAFF.

The CDR3 region is CASTATVISNQPQHF. As DNA, the CDR3 is TGTGCCAGCACGGCGACTGTTATTAGCAATCAGCCCCAGCATTTT. The J gene is TRBJ1-5, the V gene TRBV6-1; no reliable D call. Germline V CDR1 and CDR2: MNHNS, SASEGT. The V and J ends lost 7 bases and 0 bases respectively, with 13 bases between them. This CDR3 is built from 15 residues.

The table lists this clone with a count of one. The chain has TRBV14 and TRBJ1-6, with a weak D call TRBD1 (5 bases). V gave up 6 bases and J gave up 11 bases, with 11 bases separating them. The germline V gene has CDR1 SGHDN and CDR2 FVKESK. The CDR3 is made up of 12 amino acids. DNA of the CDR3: TGTGCCAGCAGTCACGGGGGGGCACCCCTCCACTTT. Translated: CASSHGGAPLHF.

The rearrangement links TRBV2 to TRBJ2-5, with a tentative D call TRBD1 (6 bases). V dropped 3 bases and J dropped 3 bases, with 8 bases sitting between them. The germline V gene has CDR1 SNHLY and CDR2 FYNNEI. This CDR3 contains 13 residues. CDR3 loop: CASSEDREETQYF. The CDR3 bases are TGTGCCAGCAGTGAGGACAGAGAAGAGACCCAGTACTTC.

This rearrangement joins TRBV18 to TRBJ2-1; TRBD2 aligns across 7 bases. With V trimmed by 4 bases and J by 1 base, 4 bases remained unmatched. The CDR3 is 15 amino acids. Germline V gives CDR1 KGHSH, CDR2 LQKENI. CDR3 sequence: CASSLAGESYNEQFF. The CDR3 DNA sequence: TGTGCCAGCTCACTGGCGGGGGAGTCCTACAATGAGCAGTTCTTC.

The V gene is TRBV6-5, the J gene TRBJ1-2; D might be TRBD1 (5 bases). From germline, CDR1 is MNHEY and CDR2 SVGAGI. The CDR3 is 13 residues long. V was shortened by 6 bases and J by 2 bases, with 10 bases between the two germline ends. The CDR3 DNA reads TGTGCCAGCAGATCCGGGACGAACTATGGCTACACCTTC. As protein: CASRSGTNYGYTF.

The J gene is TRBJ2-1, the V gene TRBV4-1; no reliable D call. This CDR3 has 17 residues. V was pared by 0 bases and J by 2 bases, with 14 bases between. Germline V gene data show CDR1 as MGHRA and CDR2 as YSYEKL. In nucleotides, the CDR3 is TGCGCCAGCAGCCAAGATCACAGAGCCCGAACCTACAATGAGCAGTTCTTC. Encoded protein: CASSQDHRARTYNEQFF.